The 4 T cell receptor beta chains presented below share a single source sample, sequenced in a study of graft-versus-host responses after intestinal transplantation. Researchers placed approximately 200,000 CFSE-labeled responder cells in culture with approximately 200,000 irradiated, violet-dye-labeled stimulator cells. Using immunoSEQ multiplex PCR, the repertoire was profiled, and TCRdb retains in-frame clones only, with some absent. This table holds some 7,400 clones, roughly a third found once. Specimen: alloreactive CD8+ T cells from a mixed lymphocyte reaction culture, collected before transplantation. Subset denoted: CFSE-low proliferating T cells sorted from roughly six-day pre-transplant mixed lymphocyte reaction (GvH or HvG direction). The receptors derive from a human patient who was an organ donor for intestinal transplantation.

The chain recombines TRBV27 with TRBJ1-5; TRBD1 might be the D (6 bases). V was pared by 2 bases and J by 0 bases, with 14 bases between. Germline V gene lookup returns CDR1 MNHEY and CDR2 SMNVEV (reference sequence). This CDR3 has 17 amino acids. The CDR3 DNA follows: TGTGCCAGCAGTTTAATTTACAGGGTGGATAGCAATCAGCCCCAGCATTTT. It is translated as CASSLIYRVDSNQPQHF.

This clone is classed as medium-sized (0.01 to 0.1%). CDR3: CAISRVLTDTQYF. The CDR3 DNA is TGTGCCATCAGCCGCGTACTCACAGATACGCAGTATTTT. V usage is TRBV10-3 and J usage is TRBJ2-3; D unresolved. The CDR3 extends over 13 amino acids. Between the trimmed V and J ends, which lost 6 bases and 2 bases, there was a span of 9 bases. Germline assignment: CDR1 ENHRY and CDR2 SYGVKD.

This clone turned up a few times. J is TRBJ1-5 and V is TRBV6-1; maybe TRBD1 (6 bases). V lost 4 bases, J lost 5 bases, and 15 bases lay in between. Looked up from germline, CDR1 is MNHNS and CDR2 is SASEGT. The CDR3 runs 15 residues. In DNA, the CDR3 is TGTGCCAGCAGTGGGGTAGGGGGACAAGATCAGCCCCAGCATTTT. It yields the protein CASSGVGGQDQPQHF.

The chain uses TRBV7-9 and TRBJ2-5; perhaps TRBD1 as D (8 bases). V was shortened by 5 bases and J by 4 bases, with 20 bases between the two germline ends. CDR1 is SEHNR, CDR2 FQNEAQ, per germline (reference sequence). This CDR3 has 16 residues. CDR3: CASSIGDRRGRETQYF. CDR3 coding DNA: TGTGCCAGCAGCATCGGGGACAGGCGGGGGAGAGAGACCCAGTACTTC.